The 29 T cell receptor beta chains below were found in one sample sequenced in a study of T cells after posttransplantation cyclophosphamide. This table comes from immunoSEQ multiplex PCR, and its TCRdb copy is limited to in-frame clones, with some not included. The sample shows 25,000 to 35,000 clones, roughly 90% of them seen only once. Sequencing used PBMCs. The receptor source for this set is a woman aged 40 to 50 with a blood cancer, CMV-positive, and with a related stem cell donor.

This chain uses TRBV19 with TRBJ1-2; D possibly corresponds to TRBD1 (5 bases). The ends were cut back, 5 bases at V and 8 bases at J, with 6 bases in the middle. Germline V CDR1 and CDR2: LNHDA, SQIVND (reference sequence). The CDR3 runs 10 residues. The CDR3 DNA reads TGTGCCAGTAGTTCAGGGGGCTACACCTTC. Encoded protein: CASSSGGYTF. Full variable domain (missing parts from reference TRBV19 and TRBJ1-2): DGGITQSPKYLFRKEGQNVTLSCEQNLNHDAMYWYRQDPGQGLRLIYYSQIVNDFQKGDIAEGYSVSREKKESFPLTVTSAQKNPTAFYLCASSSGGYTFGSGTRLTVV.

This clone was picked up a small number of times. The V call is TRBV10-3, the J call TRBJ2-7, with 10 bases fitting TRBD1. V lost 10 bases to trimming and J lost 5 bases; unmatched junction nucleotides: 8. CDR3 size: 13 residues. CDR1 is ENHRY, CDR2 SYGVKD, per germline. The CDR3 DNA is TGTGCCACGGACAGGGGGTATCTGGACGAGCAGTACTTC. Protein sequence: CATDRGYLDEQYF.

The J gene is TRBJ2-7, the V gene TRBV5-4, with 7 nucleotides matching TRBD2. V lost 3 bases, J lost 3 bases, and 12 bases stayed unmatched. Germline V gene lookup returns CDR1 SGHNT and CDR2 YYREEE (reference sequence). There are 16 residues in the CDR3. In DNA, the CDR3 is TGTGCCAGCAGCTGCCGGGATGGGGGGGACTACTACGAGCAGTACTTC. This gives the protein CASSCRDGGDYYEQYF.

The chain couples TRBV5-1 to TRBJ1-1; possibly TRBD1 for D (5 bases). Per germline, CDR1 SGHRS and CDR2 YFSETQ. The CDR3 loop spans 14 amino acids. The V gene lost 0 bases and the J gene lost 3 bases, with 9 bases spanning the gap. The CDR3 sequence is CASSLDRRDTEAFF. The CDR3 nucleotides are TGCGCCAGCAGCTTGGACAGGAGGGACACTGAAGCTTTCTTT.

V and J are TRBV2 and TRBJ2-3; D call uncertain. Trimming removed 7 bases at V and 1 base at J, with 3 bases between. There are 11 residues in the CDR3. CDR1 is SNHLY, CDR2 FYNNEI, per germline. CDR3 nucleotides: TGTGCCAGCACTGGCACAGATACGCAGTATTTT. The encoded protein is CASTGTDTQYF.

This chain uses TRBV6-5 with TRBJ1-2; a weak D match, TRBD1 (6 bases). Germline values: CDR1 MNHEY, CDR2 SVGAGI. V was clipped by 6 bases and J by 4 bases, with 12 bases between them. CDR3 length equals 13 residues. The CDR3 coding sequence is TGTGCCAGCAGCCGACAGGTCTCCTATGGCTACACCTTC. Amino acids: CASSRQVSYGYTF.

The chain has TRBV6-6 and TRBJ1-1; 8 bases line up with TRBD1. This CDR3 has 16 amino acids. V was pared by 10 bases and J by 0 bases, with 13 bases of the junction left unmatched. Germline lookup yields CDR1 MNHNY and CDR2 SVGAGI (reference sequence). CDR3 DNA: TGTGCCATCCGGCCCTCTGACAGGGGAATGAACACTGAAGCTTTCTTT. Protein: CAIRPSDRGMNTEAFF.

V is TRBV9 and J is TRBJ2-1, with TRBD2 matching 9 bases. CDR3 length equals 16 residues. Germline loops: CDR1 SGDLS, CDR2 YYNGEE. The junction had 8 bases not matched to a gene; V was cut back by 4 bases and J by 3 bases. CDR3 sequence reads: CASSLSGTSFYNEQFF. In DNA form, the CDR3 reads TGTGCCAGCAGCCTATCCGGGACTAGCTTCTACAATGAGCAGTTCTTC.

This clone was detected only once. The chain joins TRBV6-5 to TRBJ2-2, with 8 bases identical to TRBD1. Germline CDR1 and CDR2: MNHEY and SVGAGI. This CDR3 is built from 16 residues. Trimming removed 3 bases from V and 10 bases from J; junction bases left unmatched: 13. CDR3 sequence: CASSYGVAGGNLELFF. CDR3 sequence (DNA): TGTGCCAGCAGTTATGGTGTGGCAGGGGGCAATTTGGAGCTGTTTTTT.

This chain connects TRBV5-4 to TRBJ1-1, with unresolved D. V was pared by 4 bases and J by 2 bases, with 6 bases between. The germline gives CDR1 SGHNT, CDR2 YYREEE (reference sequence). The CDR3 loop spans 12 amino acids. The CDR3 DNA follows: TGTGCCAGCAGCAGACAAAACACTGAAGCTTTCTTT. Translated, it gives CASSRQNTEAFF.

In regard to this clone: One end of the junction does not line up with germline, which may come from a read error. V usage is TRBV28 and J usage is TRBJ2-7; a weak D match, TRBD1 (5 bases). Germline CDR1 and CDR2: MDHEN and SYDVKM. CDR3 length equals 12 residues. CDR3: CASSLRGFNTRF. The CDR3 nucleotides are TGTGCCAGCAGTTTAAGGGGATTCAACACCCGCTTC.

The chain has TRBV5-1 and TRBJ2-7, with TRBD2 as a possible D gene (5 bases). The germline V and J ends were trimmed by 4 bases and 2 bases, with 13 bases remaining between them. This CDR3 comprises 14 residues. Looked up from germline, CDR1 is SGHRS and CDR2 is YFSETQ. The CDR3: CASSSTGVPYEQYF. Here the CDR3 DNA reads TGCGCCAGCAGCAGTACCGGGGTCCCCTACGAGCAGTACTTC.

The V gene is TRBV6-1, the J gene TRBJ2-5, with 13 bases identical to TRBD2. The germline V gene has CDR1 MNHNS and CDR2 SASEGT. The CDR3 runs 17 residues. The ends lost 4 bases at V and 0 bases at J; junction bases unmatched: 5. The CDR3 reads CASSAGLAGVNQETQYF. CDR3 coding DNA: TGTGCCAGCAGTGCCGGACTAGCGGGGGTGAACCAAGAGACCCAGTACTTC.

This clone came up a few times. The CDR3 DNA reads TGTGCCAGCAGCCCTCAGTACGGGGGGAACGAGCAGTACTTC. This sequence encodes CASSPQYGGNEQYF. The gene calls are TRBV13 and TRBJ2-7; 7 bases line up with TRBD2. With V trimmed by 5 bases and J by 5 bases, 9 bases remained unmatched. Looked up from germline, CDR1 is PRHDT and CDR2 is FYEKMQ (reference sequence). The CDR3 runs 14 residues.

The chain couples TRBV5-4 to TRBJ1-1, with TRBD1 matching over 8 bases. Trimming cost V 4 bases and J 1 base; bases outside gene matches: 3. The CDR3 runs to 14 residues. Germline CDR1 SGHNT, CDR2 YYREEE (reference sequence). CDR3: CASSLQGGNTEAFF. The CDR3 DNA reads TGTGCCAGCAGCCTACAGGGGGGGAACACTGAAGCTTTCTTT.

The chain combines TRBV16 with TRBJ1-1, with D perhaps matching TRBD1 (5 bases). The CDR3 loop spans 14 amino acids. V dropped 2 bases and J dropped 0 bases, with 7 bases sitting between them. CDR1 KGHSY and CDR2 FQNENV come from the germline V gene. CDR3: CASSQGAVNTEAFF. CDR3 DNA sequence: TGTGCCAGCAGCCAAGGGGCGGTGAACACTGAAGCTTTCTTT.

The gene calls are TRBV27 and TRBJ1-6; a weak D match, TRBD1 (5 bases). This CDR3 has 17 residues. The V end was cut by 3 bases, the J end by 3 bases, with 15 bases between. Germline V CDR1 and CDR2: MNHEY, SMNVEV (reference sequence). The CDR3 DNA follows: TGTGCCAGCAGTTTCGGTGCGGGGGAGCTCTATAATTCACCCCTCCACTTT. Its translation is CASSFGAGELYNSPLHF.

The chain recombines TRBV19 with TRBJ2-3, with 7 bases matching TRBD1. V lost 4 bases to trimming and J lost 2 bases; unmatched junction nucleotides: 6. The CDR3 covers 15 residues. Germline-derived CDR1 and CDR2 are LNHDA and SQIVND (reference sequence). The CDR3 loop is CASSTGQAFTDTQYF. In DNA form, the CDR3 reads TGTGCCAGTAGTACCGGACAGGCGTTCACAGATACGCAGTATTTT.

This chain links TRBV11-3 with TRBJ2-3, with D possibly being TRBD2 (5 bases). This CDR3 region has 13 residues. The V end was cut by 5 bases, the J end by 9 bases, with 15 bases between. Germline V gene sequence: CDR1 SGHNT, CDR2 YENEEA. The CDR3 is CASSPKLVGTQYF. CDR3 bases: TGTGCCAGCAGCCCGAAACTAGTAGGCACGCAGTATTTT.

V usage is TRBV10-3 and J usage is TRBJ2-1; 8 nucleotides match TRBD2. The CDR3 covers 13 residues. CDR1 ENHRY and CDR2 SYGVKD come from the germline V gene. The trim removed 2 bases at V and 12 bases at J, leaving 6 bases unmatched. The DNA of the CDR3 is TGTGCCATCAGTGAGGTAGCGGGGACCTTGCAGTTCTTC. Translation gives CAISEVAGTLQFF.

The chain links TRBV29-1 to TRBJ2-1; no clear D. There are 10 residues in the CDR3. Trimming removed 7 bases at V and 5 bases at J, with 6 bases between. Germline V gene data show CDR1 as SQVTM and CDR2 as ANQGSEA. CDR3 loop: CSAVHNEQFF. In nucleotides, the CDR3 is TGCAGCGCAGTACACAATGAGCAGTTCTTC.

This chain uses TRBV6-1 with TRBJ2-3, with 11 positions matching TRBD2. The trim removed 5 bases at V and 2 bases at J, leaving 3 bases unmatched. CDR3 size: 15 residues. Looked up from germline, CDR1 is MNHNS and CDR2 is SASEGT. CDR3 DNA: TGTGCCAGCAGTCTAGCGGGGGGTCCCACAGATACGCAGTATTTT. It is translated as CASSLAGGPTDTQYF.

This clone was detected only a few times. CDR3 sequence (DNA): TGCGCCAGCAGTGAGTCGAGGACTTACGAGCAGTACTTC. The encoded protein is CASSESRTYEQYF. This chain uses TRBV10-2 with TRBJ2-7; possibly TRBD2 for D (5 bases). Germline V gene lookup returns CDR1 WSHSY and CDR2 SAAADI. Between the trimmed V and J ends, which lost 0 bases and 4 bases, there was a span of 7 bases. The CDR3 has 13 residues.

V usage is TRBV7-3 and J usage is TRBJ2-5, with 10 nucleotides matching TRBD2. The J segment lost 3 bases and the V segment lost 4 bases, leaving 5 bases of the junction unmatched. CDR1 is SGHTA, CDR2 FQGTGA, per germline. The CDR3 contains 15 residues. CDR3 in amino acids: CASSYSGGRKETQYF. The CDR3 DNA sequence: TGTGCCAGCAGCTATAGCGGGGGGCGGAAAGAGACCCAGTACTTC.

The J gene is TRBJ1-4, the V gene TRBV25-1; no definite D call. The CDR3 runs 13 residues. The germline V gene has CDR1 MGHDK and CDR2 SYGVNS. Deletions cut 4 bases from V and 5 bases from J, with 8 bases between. CDR3 protein: CASSGRQNEKLFF. The CDR3 region has the DNA TGTGCCAGCAGTGGGCGGCAAAATGAAAAACTGTTTTTT.

The CDR3 DNA follows: TGTGCCAGCAGTTACCAAGACAGGGGAAATGAGCAGTTCTTC. It codes for CASSYQDRGNEQFF. V gene TRBV6-5 combines with J gene TRBJ2-1; 8 bases are a match to TRBD1. The CDR3 spans 14 residues. The germline CDR1 and CDR2 sequences are MNHEY and SVGAGI. Unmatched junction bases numbered 4, after V lost 2 bases and J lost 7 bases.

The chain links TRBV7-9 to TRBJ1-1; 9 nucleotides agree with TRBD1. The CDR3 is 15 residues long. The trim removed 5 bases at V and 5 bases at J, leaving 9 bases unmatched. Germline CDR1 is SEHNR and CDR2 is FQNEAQ (reference sequence). CDR3 in DNA: TGTGCCAGCAGCGCAAACCGGGACAGGGAAACTGAAGCTTTCTTT. Its translation: CASSANRDRETEAFF.

In this sample, this clone is medium-sized. J is TRBJ2-5 and V is TRBV7-9; 11 nucleotides line up with TRBD2. CDR1 SEHNR and CDR2 FQNEAQ come from the germline V gene (reference sequence). There are 15 residues in the CDR3. Losses at the gene ends were 5 bases for V and 0 bases for J; bases not matched to a gene: 2. This chain's CDR3 is CASSILAGDQETQYF. The CDR3, as DNA: TGTGCCAGCAGCATACTAGCGGGGGACCAAGAGACCCAGTACTTC.

This chain connects TRBV7-8 to TRBJ2-1, with D possibly matching TRBD1 (6 bases). Germline assignment: CDR1 SGHVS and CDR2 FQNEAQ. V lost 4 bases and J lost 6, with 16 bases in between. The CDR3 totals 15 residues. CDR3 coding DNA: TGTGCCAGCAGCTCAAGCTCACTCAGGGGCAATGAGCAGTTCTTC. Translated, it gives CASSSSSLRGNEQFF. The full variable domain, with the rest looked up from reference TRBV7-8 and TRBJ2-1, is GAGVSQSPRYKVAKRGQDVALRCDPISGHVSLFWYQQALGQGPEFLTYFQNEAQLDKSGLPSDRFFAERPEGSVSTLKIQRTQQEDSAVYLCASSSSSLRGNEQFFGPGTRLTVL.